The clone carrying this T cell receptor (beta chain) was seen ten or more times. Its antigen remains unidentified. The sample originates from a study of T-cell reconstitution after alpha-beta-depleted transplantation in children. Study-wide points: For some patients, TCRbeta diversity was high at day 60 because of recipient T cells and thymic progenitors that survived. As was reported, about two months after transplant, alpha-beta T cells came from several hundred expanded graft clones. At the one-year point after transplant, T-cell counts and TCRbeta diversity were found to come mostly from T cells that had been newly produced.

Construction of the TCRbeta library involved unique molecular identifiers. TCRdb reprocessed the PCR reads with MiXCR, giving one entry per CDR3 protein. The table records 150,000 to 200,000 distinct CDR3 sequences, around 10% of them present only once. V lost 1 base to trimming and J lost 0 bases, with 6 bases between them. CDR1 is SQVTM and CDR2 is ANQGSEA in the germline V gene. The CDR3 is 13 residues long. This TCR was recovered from a boy between 2 and 10 years old with acute myeloid leukemia, due to receive a stem cell transplant. This specimen consisted of PBMCs, obtained before TCRalphabeta/CD19-depleted stem cell transplant. V gene TRBV29-1 combines with J gene TRBJ1-1; D remains unclear. CDR3 nucleotides: TGCAGCGTTGAAGCCAGTGTGAACACTGAAGCTTTCTTT. Protein sequence: CSVEASVNTEAFF.